The 13 T cell receptor beta chains below come from one sample, sequenced in a study of T cells in Graves' hyperthyroidism and ophthalmopathy. There were TCR beta CDR3 regions amplified from RNA transcripts. The HTBI primer set was used in a first-round RT-PCR of the TCR CDR3. TCRdb fed the multiplex PCR reads into MiXCR, producing one record per CDR3 protein. The sample shows about 210,000 distinct CDR3 sequences, about a sixth of them seen only once. The sample consisted of blood. These receptors all stem from a man in his fifties with Graves' hyperthyroidism.

This clonotype came up many times. V gene TRBV18 combines with J gene TRBJ1-1; TRBD1 matches 8 bases. The CDR3 runs to 16 residues. CDR1 and CDR2 (germline): KGHSH, LQKENI. The V gene end was trimmed by 3 bases and the J gene end by 2 bases; junction bases not matched to a gene: 8. CDR3 nucleotides: TGTGCCAGCTCACCCGGGACAGGAGCATTTAACACTGAAGCTTTCTTT. As protein: CASSPGTGAFNTEAFF.

This clonotype was observed many times. The chain carries TRBV7-2 and TRBJ2-7, with D unclear. The V gene lost 1 base and the J gene lost 5 bases, with 9 bases spanning the gap. This CDR3 is 13 amino acids long. CDR1 and CDR2 from the germline V gene are SGHTA and FQGNSA. The CDR3 spells CASSLDPVNEQYF. The CDR3 DNA follows: TGTGCCAGCAGCTTAGATCCGGTCAACGAGCAGTACTTC.

This clonotype was recorded at least ten times. The genes are TRBV27 and TRBJ2-7, with 14 bases that match TRBD2. The CDR3 contains 15 residues. V was clipped by 6 bases and J by 7 bases; unmatched bases: 8. Per germline, CDR1 MNHEY and CDR2 SMNVEV (reference sequence). The CDR3 DNA reads as TGTGCCAGCAGGATCGCGACTAGCGGGAGGGGGGAGCAGTACTTC. Translation: CASRIATSGRGEQYF.

V and J are TRBV2 and TRBJ1-4; no firm D call. Germline lookup yields CDR1 SNHLY and CDR2 FYNNEI. V was trimmed by 8 bases and J by 4 bases, leaving 8 bases between them. The CDR3 is made up of 12 amino acids. DNA of the CDR3: TGTGCCAGCGCGGTGGATAATGAAAAACTGTTTTTT. Translation gives CASAVDNEKLFF. The complete variable domain, with remaining parts taken from reference TRBV2 and TRBJ1-4, reads EPEVTQTPSHQVTQMGQEVILRCVPISNHLYFYWYRQILGQKVEFLVSFYNNEISEKSEIFDDQFSVERPDGSNFTLKIRSTKLEDSAMYFCASAVDNEKLFFGSGTQLSVL.

This clonotype has more than one count but fewer than ten. The chain couples TRBV14 to TRBJ2-3; no firm D call. The CDR3 contains 15 residues. V was pared by 2 bases and J by 2 bases, with 11 bases between. Germline V gene lookup returns CDR1 SGHDN and CDR2 FVKESK. CDR3 sequence (DNA): TGTGCCAGCAGCCAATCTGGCAGCGTCACAGATACGCAGTATTTT. Translating gives CASSQSGSVTDTQYF.

This clonotype was observed a handful of times. The chain joins TRBV12-3 or TRBV12-4 to TRBJ2-7; TRBD1 matches at 9 bases. The CDR3 covers 15 residues. V lost 5 bases to trimming and J lost 3 bases; unmatched junction nucleotides: 8. The CDR3 nucleotides are TGTGCCAGCAGTCCGGGGACAGGGAATAGCTACGAGCAGTACTTC. Translated, it gives CASSPGTGNSYEQYF.

The chain's CDR3 is CATSDQTSSEQYF. In DNA form, the CDR3 reads TGTGCCACCAGTGATCAAACTAGCTCCGAGCAGTACTTC. The rearrangement uses TRBV24-1 and TRBJ2-7; possibly TRBD2 for D (6 bases). Germline V gene data show CDR1 as KGHDR and CDR2 as SFDVKD. The CDR3 contains 13 residues. Trimming removed 3 bases from V and 6 bases from J, with 11 bases in between.

This clonotype was recorded many times. The chain couples TRBV7-9 to TRBJ2-2; D gene uncertain. V was pared by 2 bases and J by 4 bases, with 5 bases between. Looked up from germline, CDR1 is SEHNR and CDR2 is FQNEAQ (reference sequence). This CDR3 is 13 amino acids long. DNA for the CDR3: TGTGCCAGCAGCTTATGGGGCACCGGGGAGCTGTTTTTT. Translating gives CASSLWGTGELFF.

The sample holds a few counts of this clonotype. The chain recombines TRBV4-2 with TRBJ2-7; the match to TRBD2 covers 13 bases. Looked up from germline, CDR1 is LGHNA and CDR2 is YNFKEQ. With V trimmed by 3 bases and J by 6 bases, 2 bases remained unmatched. The CDR3 has 14 amino acids. The CDR3 nucleotides read TGTGCCAGCAGCCAGGGACTAGCGGGATCCGAGCAGTACTTC. Translating gives CASSQGLAGSEQYF.

This clonotype showed up many times. CDR3 coding DNA: TGCAGTGTAGCGGGAGGGAGGAATGAGCAGTTCTTC. Translation: CSVAGGRNEQFF. The chain combines TRBV20-1 with TRBJ2-1, with 11 bases lining up with TRBD2. V trimming: 7 bases; J trimming: 7 bases; junction bases outside the gene matches: 3. The germline gives CDR1 DFQATT, CDR2 SNEGSKA (reference sequence). The CDR3 has 12 residues.

This clonotype was recorded many times. The chain has TRBV24-1 and TRBJ2-1; no reliable D call. V was trimmed by 6 bases and J by 5 bases, leaving 10 bases between them. The CDR3 covers 13 residues. The germline V gene encodes CDR1 KGHDR and CDR2 SFDVKD. The CDR3 region has the DNA TGTGCCACCAGTACCGGGCGTCACAATGAGCAGTTCTTC. This codes for CATSTGRHNEQFF.

This clonotype was counted only a few times. V gene TRBV28 combines with J gene TRBJ2-1, with D possibly TRBD2 on 5 matching bases. The CDR3 is 10 residues long. Trimming removed 10 bases from V and 15 bases from J, with 16 bases in between. Germline CDR1 MDHEN, CDR2 SYDVKM. The CDR3 DNA reads as TGTGCCACCCGGGGTAATAGTAGGTTCTTC. This codes for CATRGNSRFF.

In this sample, this clonotype turned up many times. The junction departs from germline at one end; a sequencing error may be responsible. This chain links TRBV7-8 with TRBJ2-1, with D possibly being TRBD2 (6 bases). In germline, CDR1 is SGHVS, CDR2 FQNEAQ. This CDR3 comprises 15 residues. The CDR3 is CASSFGSGHYNKQFF. Written as DNA, the CDR3 is TGTGCCAGCAGCTTCGGTAGCGGCCACTACAATAAGCAGTTCTTC.